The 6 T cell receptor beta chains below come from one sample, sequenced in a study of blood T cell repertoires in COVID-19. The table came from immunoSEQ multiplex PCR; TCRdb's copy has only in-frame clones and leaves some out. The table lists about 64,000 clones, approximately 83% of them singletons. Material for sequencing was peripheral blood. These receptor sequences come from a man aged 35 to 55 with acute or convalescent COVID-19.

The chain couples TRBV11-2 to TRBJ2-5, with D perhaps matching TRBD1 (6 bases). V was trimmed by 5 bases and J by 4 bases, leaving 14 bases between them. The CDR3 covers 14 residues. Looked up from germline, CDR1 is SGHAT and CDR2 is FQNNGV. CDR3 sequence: CASSPLQGPETQYF. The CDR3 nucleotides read TGTGCCAGCAGCCCATTACAGGGACCAGAGACCCAGTACTTC. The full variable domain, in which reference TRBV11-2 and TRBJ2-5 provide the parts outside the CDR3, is EAGVAQSPRYKIIEKRQSVAFWCNPISGHATLYWYQQILGQGPKLLIQFQNNGVVDDSQLPKDRFSAERLKGVDSTLKIQPAKLEDSAVYLCASSPLQGPETQYFGPGTRLLVL.

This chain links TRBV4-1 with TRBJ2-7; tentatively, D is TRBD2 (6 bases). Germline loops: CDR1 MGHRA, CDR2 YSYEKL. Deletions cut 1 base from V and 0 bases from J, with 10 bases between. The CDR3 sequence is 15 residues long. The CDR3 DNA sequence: TGCGCCAGCAGCCAAGTGGAGGGGCTCTCCTACGAGCAGTACTTC. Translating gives CASSQVEGLSYEQYF.

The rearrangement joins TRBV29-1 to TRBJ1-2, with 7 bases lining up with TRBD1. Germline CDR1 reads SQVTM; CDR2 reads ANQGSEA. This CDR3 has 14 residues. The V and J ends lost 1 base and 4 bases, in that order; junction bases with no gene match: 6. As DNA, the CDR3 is TGCAGCGTTGAAGGGACAGGCGAACCCTATGGCTACACCTTC. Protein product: CSVEGTGEPYGYTF.

CDR3 coding DNA: TGTGCCTGGAGCATGGGACAGAGCGGTTTGGCTTTCTTT. This sequence encodes CAWSMGQSGLAFF. This chain uses TRBV30 with TRBJ1-1; 7 positions agree with TRBD1. Germline CDR1 and CDR2: GTSNPN and SVGIG (reference sequence). The J segment lost 11 bases and the V segment lost 3 bases, leaving 12 bases of the junction unmatched. The CDR3 sequence is 13 residues long. Full variable domain (rest looked up from reference TRBV30 and TRBJ1-1): SQTIHQWPATLVQPVGSPLSLECTVEGTSNPNLYWYRQAAGRGLQLLFYSVGIGQISSEVPQNLSASRPQDRQFILSSKKLLLSDSGFYLCAWSMGQSGLAFFGQGTRLTVV.

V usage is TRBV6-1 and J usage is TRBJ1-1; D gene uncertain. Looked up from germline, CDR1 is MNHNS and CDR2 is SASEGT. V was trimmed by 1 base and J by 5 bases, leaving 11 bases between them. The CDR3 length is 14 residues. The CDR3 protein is CASSEESGWTEAFF. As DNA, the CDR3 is TGTGCCAGCAGTGAAGAGTCCGGGTGGACTGAAGCTTTCTTT.

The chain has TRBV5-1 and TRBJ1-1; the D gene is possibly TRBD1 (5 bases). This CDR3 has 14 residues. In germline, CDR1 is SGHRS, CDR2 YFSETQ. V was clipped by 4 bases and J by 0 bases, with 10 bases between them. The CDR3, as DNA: TGCGCCAGCAGCGGACCGACAGTGAACACTGAAGCTTTCTTT. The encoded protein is CASSGPTVNTEAFF.